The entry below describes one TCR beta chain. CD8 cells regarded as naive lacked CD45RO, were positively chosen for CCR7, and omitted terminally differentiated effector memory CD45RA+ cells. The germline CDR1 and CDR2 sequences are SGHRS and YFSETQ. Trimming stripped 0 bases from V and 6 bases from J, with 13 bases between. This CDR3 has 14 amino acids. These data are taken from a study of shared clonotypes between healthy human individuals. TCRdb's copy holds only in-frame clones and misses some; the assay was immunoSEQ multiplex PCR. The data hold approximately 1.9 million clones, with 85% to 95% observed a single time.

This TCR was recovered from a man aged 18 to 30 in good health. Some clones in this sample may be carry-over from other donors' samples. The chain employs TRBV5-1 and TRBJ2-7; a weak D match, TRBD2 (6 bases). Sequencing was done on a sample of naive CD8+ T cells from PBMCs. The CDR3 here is CASSLDAGSGEQYF. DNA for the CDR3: TGCGCCAGCAGCTTGGACGCGGGGAGCGGCGAGCAGTACTTC.